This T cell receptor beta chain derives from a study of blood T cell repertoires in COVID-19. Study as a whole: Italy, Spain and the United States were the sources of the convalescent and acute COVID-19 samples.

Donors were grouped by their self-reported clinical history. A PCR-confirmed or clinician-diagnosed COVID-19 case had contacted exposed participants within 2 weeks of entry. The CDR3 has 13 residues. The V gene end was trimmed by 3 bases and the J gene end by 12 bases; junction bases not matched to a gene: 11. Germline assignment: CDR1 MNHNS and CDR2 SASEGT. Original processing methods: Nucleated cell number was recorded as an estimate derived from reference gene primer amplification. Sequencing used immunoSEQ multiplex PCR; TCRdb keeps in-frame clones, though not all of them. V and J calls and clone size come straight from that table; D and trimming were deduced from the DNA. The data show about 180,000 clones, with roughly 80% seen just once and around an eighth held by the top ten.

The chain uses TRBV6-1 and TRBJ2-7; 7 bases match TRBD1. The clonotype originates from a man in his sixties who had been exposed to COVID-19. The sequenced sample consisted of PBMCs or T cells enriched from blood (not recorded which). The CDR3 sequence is CASSEVQGVVAYF. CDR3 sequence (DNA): TGTGCCAGCAGTGAGGTTCAGGGGGTAGTGGCGTACTTC.